The 14 T cell receptor beta chains below were found in one sample sequenced in a study of T cell responses to AZD1222 COVID-19 vaccine. The protocol was immunoSEQ multiplex PCR, while the TCRdb copy is restricted to in-frame clones and leaves out a portion. The repertoire includes around 88,000 clones, roughly 86% of them detected once, and around 2.8% sits in the top ten. The sample was peripheral blood, taken on day 0 of MenACWY control vaccination. These receptors all come from an adult in good health.

This clone was observed once. The chain is built from TRBV6-2 or TRBV6-3 and TRBJ1-1; 7 bases match TRBD1. Germline values: CDR1 MNHEY, CDR2 SVGEGT. This CDR3 comprises 17 residues. Losses at the gene ends were 0 bases for V and 0 bases for J; bases not matched to a gene: 7. CDR3 in amino acids: CASSYSTGSLLNTEAFF. CDR3 coding DNA: TGTGCCAGCAGTTACTCGACAGGGTCCCTCCTGAACACTGAAGCTTTCTTT.

The chain recombines TRBV3-1 (or the pseudogene TRBV3-2) with TRBJ1-1; D perhaps matches TRBD1 (5 bases). The CDR3 has 13 residues. Between the trimmed V and J ends, which lost 4 bases and 1 base, there was a span of 7 bases. Germline CDR1 reads LGHDT; CDR2 reads YNNKEL (reference sequence). CDR3: CASSLGQNTEAFF. The CDR3 DNA sequence: TGTGCCAGCAGCCTTGGACAGAACACTGAAGCTTTCTTT.

This sequence joins TRBV3-1 (or the pseudogene TRBV3-2) and TRBJ1-3; the match to TRBD1 covers 8 bases. This CDR3 region has 15 residues. The junction had 1 base not matched to a gene; V was cut back by 3 bases and J by 0 bases. Germline lookup yields CDR1 LGHDT and CDR2 YNNKEL (reference sequence). CDR3 protein: CASSHTGGSGNTIYF. The CDR3 bases are TGTGCCAGCAGCCACACAGGGGGCTCTGGAAACACCATATATTTT.

This clone was seen a handful of times. CDR3 sequence: CASGFWDREYEQYF. The CDR3 nucleotides read TGTGCCAGCGGGTTTTGGGACAGGGAGTACGAGCAGTACTTC. V gene TRBV27 combines with J gene TRBJ2-7; TRBD1 matches 9 bases. Per the germline V gene, CDR1 is MNHEY and CDR2 is SMNVEV (reference sequence). Trimming took 8 bases from V and 4 from J; bases not matched to a gene: 9. This CDR3 contains 14 residues.

As regards this clone: Other DNA variants within this sample encode the same CDR3. The chain couples TRBV7-9 to TRBJ1-2; TRBD1 might be the D (5 bases). Germline CDR1 SEHNR, CDR2 FQNEAQ (reference sequence). V shed 1 base and J shed 4 bases, with 7 bases lying between them. The CDR3 spans 13 residues. CDR3: CASSLVGGYGYTF. The DNA for the CDR3 is TGTGCCAGCAGCTTAGTCGGGGGCTATGGCTACACCTTC.

This clone was detected once. V is TRBV18 and J is TRBJ1-2; TRBD1 agrees at 7 bases. Germline V gene sequence: CDR1 KGHSH, CDR2 LQKENI. V was pared by 3 bases and J by 8 bases, with 6 bases of the junction left unmatched. The CDR3 runs to 13 residues. CDR3 sequence: CASSPGTQGGYTF. The CDR3 DNA reads as TGTGCCAGCTCACCTGGGACACAGGGGGGCTACACCTTC. The whole variable domain, filled in from reference TRBV18 and TRBJ1-2, reads NAGVMQNPRHLVRRRGQEARLRCSPMKGHSHVYWYRQLPEEGLKFMVYLQKENIIDESGMPKERFSAEFPKEGPSILRIQQVVRGDSAAYFCASSPGTQGGYTFGSGTRLTVV.

CDR3 in amino acids: CASSFSRQLYGYTF. The CDR3 DNA follows: TGTGCCAGCAGTTTTAGTCGCCAGCTCTATGGCTACACCTTC. V and J are TRBV28 and TRBJ1-2; D is undetermined. CDR1 and CDR2 from the germline V gene are MDHEN and SYDVKM. V was shortened by 3 bases and J by 4 bases, with 12 bases between the two germline ends. CDR3 length: 14 residues.

In DNA, the CDR3 is TGTGCCAGTAGACAGACAGGATACACTGAAGCTTTCTTT. This encodes CASRQTGYTEAFF. This chain joins TRBV19 and TRBJ1-1, with D maybe TRBD1 (6 bases). Trimming stripped 6 bases from V and 3 bases from J, with 11 bases between. Germline-derived CDR1 and CDR2 are LNHDA and SQIVND (reference sequence). The CDR3 is made up of 13 amino acids. The whole variable domain, filled in from reference TRBV19 and TRBJ1-1, reads DGGITQSPKYLFRKEGQNVTLSCEQNLNHDAMYWYRQDPGQGLRLIYYSQIVNDFQKGDIAEGYSVSREKKESFPLTVTSAQKNPTAFYLCASRQTGYTEAFFGQGTRLTVV.

This clone was detected a few times. The chain carries TRBV10-3 and TRBJ1-1; the D is unclear. Between the trimmed V and J ends, which lost 2 bases and 3 bases, there was a span of 10 bases. This CDR3 region has 14 residues. Germline values: CDR1 ENHRY, CDR2 SYGVKD. DNA of the CDR3: TGTGCCATCAGTGAGGTCAGAATCGACACTGAAGCTTTCTTT. Amino acid sequence: CAISEVRIDTEAFF.

The V call is TRBV5-6, the J call TRBJ2-2, with D maybe TRBD1 (5 bases). V shed 2 bases and J shed 4 bases, with 12 bases lying between them. The CDR3 has 15 amino acids. Germline CDR1 SGHDT, CDR2 YYEEEE. CDR3 amino acids: CASSFQGIGTGELFF. DNA of the CDR3: TGTGCCAGCAGCTTTCAGGGAATAGGCACCGGGGAGCTGTTTTTT.

The CDR3 is CASSVQATYNSPLHF. CDR3 sequence (DNA): TGTGCCAGCAGCGTACAGGCTACCTATAATTCACCCCTCCACTTT. The rearrangement joins TRBV9 to TRBJ1-6; D is undetermined. From germline, CDR1 is SGDLS and CDR2 YYNGEE. Deletions cut 1 base from V and 2 bases from J, with 7 bases between. CDR3 length: 15 amino acids.

The count of this clone is one. The V gene is TRBV5-6, the J gene TRBJ1-1; the D gene is possibly TRBD1 (6 bases). The germline V gene encodes CDR1 SGHDT and CDR2 YYEEEE. V lost 2 bases and J lost 4, with 15 bases in between. The CDR3 contains 15 residues. In DNA form, the CDR3 reads TGTGCCAGCAGCTTTCGAGGGGGATTCTTCACTGAAGCTTTCTTT. Its translation is CASSFRGGFFTEAFF.

The gene calls are TRBV28 and TRBJ1-6, with 10 nucleotides matching TRBD1. The CDR3 is made up of 18 amino acids. With 2 bases clipped from V and 1 base from J, the junction kept 5 bases outside the gene matches. Germline V CDR1 and CDR2: MDHEN, SYDVKM. The CDR3 reads CASSLGQGVWSYNSPLHF. The CDR3, as DNA: TGTGCCAGCAGTTTAGGACAGGGGGTTTGGTCCTATAATTCACCCCTCCACTTT.

The CDR3 bases are TGTGCCAGCAGCCGAGGGACGGATTACACTGAAGCTTTCTTT. It encodes CASSRGTDYTEAFF. This chain links TRBV7-8 with TRBJ1-1; D might be TRBD1 (5 bases). V was shortened by 5 bases and J by 3 bases, with 13 bases between the two germline ends. The CDR3 spans 14 residues. In germline, CDR1 is SGHVS, CDR2 FQNEAQ.